This entry lists 30 T cell receptor beta chains sequenced from one sample in a study of cytomegalovirus exposure and HLA in healthy donors. Researchers ran the PCR with 60 Vbeta and 13 Jbeta primers. Produced via immunoSEQ multiplex PCR; TCRdb's table is partial and in-frame only. The table lists over 150,000 clones, about three quarters of them singletons, with 3% to 3.5% in the top ten. What was sequenced was PBMCs. Receptor source: a woman between 50 and 59 years old in good health and CMV-seropositive.

This clone has a single count. The rearrangement joins TRBV4-3 to TRBJ2-6; no clear D. The CDR3 length is 16 residues. Trimming shortened V by 8 bases and J by 4 bases, and 18 bases separated the two germline ends. Germline-derived CDR1 and CDR2 are LGHNA and YSLEER. This CDR3 reads CASAPGAALGANVLTF. CDR3 nucleotides: TGCGCCAGCGCCCCAGGCGCCGCTCTCGGGGCCAACGTCCTGACTTTC.

This chain links TRBV5-4 with TRBJ2-2; weak D call: TRBD1 (6 bases). The CDR3 covers 17 residues. Looked up from germline, CDR1 is SGHNT and CDR2 is YYREEE (reference sequence). V shed 0 bases and J shed 6 bases, with 18 bases lying between them. CDR3 sequence (DNA): TGTGCCAGCAGCTTGGCAGGGGTGACGGGGTCCCCCGGGGAGCTGTTTTTT. Its protein product is CASSLAGVTGSPGELFF.

The chain employs TRBV28 and TRBJ2-1, with TRBD1 matching 7 bases. V gave up 6 bases and J gave up 2 bases; unmatched junction bases: 4. Germline loops: CDR1 MDHEN, CDR2 SYDVKM. This CDR3 comprises 14 residues. Here the CDR3 DNA reads TGTGCCAGCAGGTTAGGGGGCACCTACAATGAGCAGTTCTTC. Protein sequence: CASRLGGTYNEQFF.

This clone appeared once. The chain links TRBV5-1 to TRBJ2-5, with TRBD2 identical over 8 bases. The trim removed 2 bases at V and 1 base at J, leaving 4 bases unmatched. Germline V gene sequence: CDR1 SGHRS, CDR2 YFSETQ. The CDR3 is 15 residues long. CDR3: CASSLREGGQETQYF. CDR3 coding DNA: TGCGCCAGCAGCTTACGGGAGGGAGGCCAAGAGACCCAGTACTTC.

The sample holds a few counts of this clone. J is TRBJ2-1 and V is TRBV9; maybe TRBD1 (6 bases). Germline CDR1 SGDLS, CDR2 YYNGEE. The V gene lost 2 bases and the J gene lost 0 bases, with 18 bases spanning the gap. The CDR3 is made up of 18 amino acids. The CDR3 spells CASSVGSWGPYSYNEQFF. In DNA form, the CDR3 reads TGTGCCAGCAGCGTCGGGTCGTGGGGGCCCTACTCCTACAATGAGCAGTTCTTC.

The chain is built from TRBV5-4 and TRBJ2-7; 9 bases align to TRBD1. There are 15 residues in the CDR3. The V gene end was trimmed by 0 bases and the J gene end by 6 bases; junction bases not matched to a gene: 7. Per germline, CDR1 SGHNT and CDR2 YYREEE (reference sequence). The CDR3 loop is CASSLDQQGALEQYF. As DNA, the CDR3 is TGTGCCAGCAGCTTGGACCAACAGGGGGCCCTCGAGCAGTACTTC.

Points on this clone: Other DNA sequences in this sample translate to the same CDR3. J is TRBJ1-6 and V is TRBV28; 8 bases are a match to TRBD1. V dropped 8 bases and J dropped 7; count of bases not matched to a gene: 4. The germline V gene has CDR1 MDHEN and CDR2 SYDVKM. The CDR3 consists of 13 residues. CDR3 sequence reads: CASRDRGNSPLHF. CDR3 bases: TGTGCCAGCCGTGACAGGGGAAATTCACCCCTCCACTTT.

In its sample, this clone was seen once. The chain combines TRBV9 with TRBJ1-2, with TRBD1 identical over 9 bases. CDR3 length equals 15 residues. The germline CDR1 and CDR2 sequences are SGDLS and YYNGEE. V shed 4 bases and J 1 base; nucleotides not matched to a gene: 5. The DNA of the CDR3 is TGTGCCAGCAGCCGGGGACAGGGCCGTAACTATGGCTACACCTTC. Its protein is CASSRGQGRNYGYTF.

The rearrangement links TRBV5-6 to TRBJ1-2; a weak D match, TRBD1 (5 bases). Trimming pared 4 bases from V and 8 bases from J, leaving 24 bases between. The length of the CDR3 is 16 residues. Germline assignment: CDR1 SGHDT and CDR2 YYEEEE. As DNA, the CDR3 is TGTGCCAGCAGCCGAATGGGGGGGTCCTCGTTAGTAGGCTACACCTTC. Its translation is CASSRMGGSSLVGYTF.

With regard to this clone: Other DNA variants within this sample encode the same CDR3. V and J are TRBV11-2 and TRBJ2-7, with a tentative D call TRBD2 (6 bases). The germline V gene encodes CDR1 SGHAT and CDR2 FQNNGV. Trimming left V 0 bases short and J 4 bases short, with 7 bases between. This CDR3 region has 13 residues. The CDR3 nucleotides read TGTGCCAGCAGCTTAGATCGGGGGTACGAGCAGTACTTC. Its translation is CASSLDRGYEQYF.

The chain carries TRBV6-1 and TRBJ1-2; perhaps TRBD1 as D (5 bases). CDR3 length equals 16 residues. Germline lookup yields CDR1 MNHNS and CDR2 SASEGT. V gave up 2 bases and J gave up 7 bases, with 20 bases separating them. The CDR3 is CASSEPGGLLVGGYTF. The CDR3 coding sequence is TGTGCCAGCAGTGAACCGGGGGGACTGCTCGTGGGTGGCTACACCTTC.

The CDR3 nucleotides are TGTGCCAGCAGTTCTCGGACAGACAATCAGCCCCAGCATTTT. It is translated as CASSSRTDNQPQHF. V gene TRBV28 combines with J gene TRBJ1-5; the D gene is possibly TRBD1 (6 bases). The CDR3 covers 14 residues. CDR1 MDHEN and CDR2 SYDVKM come from the germline V gene. The V gene lost 4 bases and the J gene lost 3 bases, with 10 bases spanning the gap.

Only a few counts were recorded for this clone. The J gene is TRBJ2-7, the V gene TRBV28; the D gene is possibly TRBD2 (7 bases). Germline-derived CDR1 and CDR2 are MDHEN and SYDVKM. V gave up 11 bases and J gave up 0 bases, with 14 bases separating them. The CDR3 has 13 amino acids. The DNA of the CDR3 is TGTGCCGCGGGGGCGCCAAGCTCCTACGAGCAGTACTTC. This codes for CAAGAPSSYEQYF.

V and J are TRBV6-4 and TRBJ1-5, with a weak D call TRBD1 (5 bases). CDR1 is MRHNA and CDR2 is SNTAGT in the germline V gene. The CDR3 spans 15 residues. V lost 8 bases, J lost 2 bases, and 16 bases lay in between. The CDR3 spells CASSREPGGNQPQHF. The CDR3 coding sequence is TGTGCCAGCTCCCGGGAACCGGGGGGCAATCAGCCCCAGCATTTT.

DNA for the CDR3: TGTGCTAGTGGTTTGGGATTCGGGGGGGCCGTGGAGACCCAGTACTTC. Its protein product is CASGLGFGGAVETQYF. This rearrangement joins TRBV12-5 to TRBJ2-5; TRBD2 agrees at 8 bases. CDR1 and CDR2 from the germline V gene are LGHNT and FRNRAP. V dropped 1 base and J dropped 5; count of bases not matched to a gene: 9. The CDR3 has 16 residues.

This clone was seen only a few times. The rearrangement joins TRBV30 to TRBJ1-2; 7 bases fit TRBD1. The trim removed 1 base at V and 2 bases at J, leaving 4 bases unmatched. Germline CDR1 and CDR2: GTSNPN and SVGIG (reference sequence). The CDR3 covers 14 residues. CDR3 residues: CAWSGRGRNYGYTF. The CDR3 nucleotides read TGTGCCTGGAGTGGAAGGGGGCGCAACTATGGCTACACCTTC.

V usage is TRBV9 and J usage is TRBJ2-3; maybe TRBD1 (5 bases). The CDR3 spans 17 residues. V lost 4 bases to trimming and J lost 3 bases, with 21 bases between them. Germline V CDR1 and CDR2: SGDLS, YYNGEE. CDR3 loop: CASSLLRAGPGTDTQYF. Written as DNA, the CDR3 is TGTGCCAGCAGCCTCCTCAGGGCAGGCCCTGGGACAGATACGCAGTATTTT.

The rearrangement joins TRBV2 to TRBJ1-5; D is unresolved. CDR3 length equals 14 residues. V was cut by 6 bases and J by 0 bases, with 9 bases left in between. The germline V gene has CDR1 SNHLY and CDR2 FYNNEI. The CDR3 protein is CASRKTDSNQPQHF. The CDR3 DNA follows: TGTGCCAGCAGAAAAACAGATAGCAATCAGCCCCAGCATTTT.

This sequence joins TRBV9 and TRBJ2-5, with TRBD2 matching over 8 bases. In germline, CDR1 is SGDLS, CDR2 YYNGEE. After removal of 1 base from V and 3 bases from J, the junction contained 2 bases not matched to a gene. The CDR3 is made up of 14 amino acids. CDR3 in DNA: TGTGCCAGCAGCGTACGGGGGGGAAAAGAGACCCAGTACTTC. This encodes CASSVRGGKETQYF. The whole variable domain, filled in from reference TRBV9 and TRBJ2-5, reads DSGVTQTPKHLITATGQRVTLRCSPRSGDLSVYWYQQSLDQGLQFLIQYYNGEERAKGNILERFSAQQFPDLHSELNLSSLELGDSALYFCASSVRGGKETQYFGPGTRLLVL.

This clone has only one observation. V and J are TRBV28 and TRBJ2-5; weak D call: TRBD1 (5 bases). With 5 bases removed from V and 0 bases from J, the gap between germline ends came to 10 bases. Germline CDR1 MDHEN, CDR2 SYDVKM. CDR3 size: 14 residues. CDR3 sequence reads: CASSVDRNQETQYF. In DNA, the CDR3 is TGTGCCAGCAGTGTAGACAGAAACCAAGAGACCCAGTACTTC.

J is TRBJ1-4 and V is TRBV21-1. TRBV21-1 is noted as a pseudogene. CDR3 length: 15 amino acids. CDR3 in DNA: TGTGCCAGCAGCAAAGGGGAGGGGAAGGATGAAAAACTGTTTTTT. Translating gives CASSKGEGKDEKLFF.

This chain connects TRBV28 to TRBJ2-1, with 9 bases identical to TRBD1. V shed 5 bases and J 7 bases; nucleotides not matched to a gene: 12. Germline V gives CDR1 MDHEN, CDR2 SYDVKM. The CDR3 sequence is 16 residues long. This CDR3 reads CASSLLTGGAGNEQFF. CDR3 DNA sequence: TGTGCCAGCAGTCTCTTAACAGGGGGCGCTGGGAATGAGCAGTTCTTC.

V and J are TRBV29-1 and TRBJ2-1, with 7 bases fitting TRBD2. CDR1 SQVTM and CDR2 ANQGSEA come from the germline V gene. V lost 7 bases and J lost 2; bases outside the gene matches: 5. The CDR3 totals 13 residues. CDR3 coding DNA: TGCAGCGCGGATGGGGGGGCCTACAATGAGCAGTTCTTC. Translated: CSADGGAYNEQFF.

V usage is TRBV10-3 and J usage is TRBJ2-1, with TRBD2 matching over 10 bases. Looked up from germline, CDR1 is ENHRY and CDR2 is SYGVKD. J lost 12 bases, V lost 2 bases, and 13 bases had no gene match. This CDR3 region has 16 residues. CDR3 bases: TGTGCCATCAGTGAGGGTAGCGGGGGGCCCCCGGGCGTGCAGTTCTTC. It encodes CAISEGSGGPPGVQFF.

The gene calls are TRBV7-2 and TRBJ1-2; D is unclear. The CDR3 loop spans 13 amino acids. Trimming shortened V by 5 bases and J by 0 bases, and 7 bases separated the two germline ends. CDR1 SGHTA and CDR2 FQGNSA come from the germline V gene. The DNA for the CDR3 is TGTGCCAGCAGCGCAGGTTCTAACTATGGCTACACCTTC. Translation gives CASSAGSNYGYTF. Complete variable domain (other parts from reference TRBV7-2 and TRBJ1-2): GAGVSQSPSNKVTEKGKDVELRCDPISGHTALYWYRQSLGQGLEFLIYFQGNSAPDKSGLPSDRFSAERTGGSVSTLTIQRTQQEDSAVYLCASSAGSNYGYTFGSGTRLTVV.

The chain has TRBV7-2 and TRBJ1-3, with a possible D match to TRBD1 (5 bases). The V end was cut by 5 bases, the J end by 4 bases, with 18 bases between. Germline V CDR1 and CDR2: SGHTA, FQGNSA. The CDR3 spans 16 residues. CDR3 sequence: CASSRRSTDEGNTIYF. CDR3 DNA: TGTGCCAGCAGCCGAAGATCGACAGACGAGGGAAACACCATATATTTT.

Written as DNA, the CDR3 is TGCGCCAGCAGCCTCAGACAGGGACTTTCTAACTATGGCTACACCTTC. It yields the protein CASSLRQGLSNYGYTF. The V and J genes are TRBV5-1 and TRBJ1-2, with TRBD1 matching over 7 bases. This CDR3 region has 16 residues. The ends lost 4 bases at V and 0 bases at J; junction bases unmatched: 9. In germline, CDR1 is SGHRS, CDR2 YFSETQ.

The CDR3 DNA sequence: TGTGCCAGCAGCGTAGGGAGGGGGCCACCCTCTTATGGCTACACCTTC. Its protein product is CASSVGRGPPSYGYTF. The chain couples TRBV9 to TRBJ1-2; 7 bases align to TRBD1. The CDR3 is 16 amino acids. After removal of 0 bases from V and 5 bases from J, the junction contained 10 bases not matched to a gene. Germline loops: CDR1 SGDLS, CDR2 YYNGEE.

This clone was counted once. This chain joins TRBV11-2 and TRBJ1-2; maybe TRBD1 (6 bases). The CDR3 is made up of 15 amino acids. V was cut by 4 bases and J by 6 bases, with 18 bases left in between. Germline CDR1 and CDR2: SGHAT and FQNNGV. CDR3 DNA sequence: TGTGCCAGCAGCTCTCTGGCGGGGGCGGAGGATGGCTACACCTTC. Amino acid sequence: CASSSLAGAEDGYTF.

The V gene is TRBV30, the J gene TRBJ1-2; TRBD1 aligns across 7 bases. The CDR3 totals 13 residues. Trimming took 1 base from V and 2 from J; bases not matched to a gene: 1. In germline, CDR1 is GTSNPN, CDR2 SVGIG (reference sequence). Here the CDR3 reads CAWSGDSNYGYTF. CDR3 DNA: TGTGCCTGGAGTGGGGACAGCAACTATGGCTACACCTTC.